These T cell receptor beta chains were read from a single sample in a study of CD8 T cells in Susac syndrome. A single record per CDR3 protein comes from TCRdb applying MiXCR to the immunoSEQ multiplex PCR reads. This table has about 190,000 distinct CDR3 sequences, more than 85% appearing once. Sequencing was performed on CD8+ T cells from PBMCs. The receptors stem from a human donor with Susac syndrome. CDR3s include the opening cysteine and the closing phenylalanine or tryptophan. D genes are given only for firm matches.

TRBJ2-1	TRBD1	TRBV4-2	16	TGTGCCAGCAGCCTCGGACAGGGGGCAACTAGCGGGGAGCAGTTCTTC	CASSLGQGATSGEQFF
TRBJ2-1	NA	TRBV27	18	TGTGCCAGCAGTCCAATAGCGGATAGCCCCTCCCTCTACAATGAGCAGTTCTTC	CASSPIADSPSLYNEQFF
TRBJ2-2	TRBD1	TRBV29-1	14	TGCAGCGTGGTAGACAGGGGGGGTGCCGGGGAGCTGTTTTTT	CSVVDRGGAGELFF
TRBJ2-1	NA	TRBV20-1	17	TGCAGTGCCCCTACTTCTAGCGAGTATTTCTCCTACAATGAGCAGTTCTTC	CSAPTSSEYFSYNEQFF
TRBJ1-4	TRBD1	TRBV2	14	TGTGCCAGCAGGACGGGACAGCGGAATGAAAAACTGTTTTTT	CASRTGQRNEKLFF
TRBJ2-7	NA	TRBV20-1	11	TGCAGTGCTAGAGACATCTACGAGCAGTACTTC	CSARDIYEQYF
TRBJ1-2	NA	TRBV7-2	15	TGTGCCAGCAGCCCCTGGAGCTCCCAGAACTATGGCTACACCTTC	CASSPWSSQNYGYTF
TRBJ1-2	NA	TRBV5-6	13	TGTGCCAGCAGCTTGAGCGGGGACCGTGGCTACACCTTC	CASSLSGDRGYTF
TRBJ2-7	NA	TRBV25-1	13	TGTGCCAGCAGCCCCAACACAGCGGAACCCAGGTACTTC	CASSPNTAEPRYF
TRBJ2-2	TRBD2	TRBV9	17	TGTGCCAGCAGCAAACGACCTAGCGGGAGCGGCACCGGGGAGCTGTTTTTT	CASSKRPSGSGTGELFF
TRBJ2-4	TRBD1	TRBV29-1	13	TGCAGCGTTGAAACTCCCCAGGGGGACATTCAGTACTTC	CSVETPQGDIQYF
TRBJ1-1	NA	TRBV7-8	13	TGTGCCAGCAGCTTACTGAATCAGGGCGAAGCTTTCTTT	CASSLLNQGEAFF
TRBJ2-7	NA	TRBV30	12	TGTGCCTGGACCCTGACGGGGTTTGAGCAGTACTTC	CAWTLTGFEQYF
TRBJ2-2	NA	TRBV7-8	16	TGTGCCAGCAGCTTGGACCAGGGAGTGGGGACCGGGGAGCTGTTTTTT	CASSLDQGVGTGELFF
TRBJ2-7	NA	TRBV7-8	13	TGTGCCAGCAGCATAGACAGGAGTTACGAGCAGTACTTC	CASSIDRSYEQYF
TRBJ1-2	NA	TRBV12-3/TRBV12-4	13	TGTGCCAGCAGTTTATCGCCGGGGGAGGGCTACACCTTC	CASSLSPGEGYTF
TRBJ1-6	TRBD1	TRBV20-1	15	TGCAGTGCTAGAGAGGGACAGGGGATCAATTCACCCCTCCACTTT	CSAREGQGINSPLHF